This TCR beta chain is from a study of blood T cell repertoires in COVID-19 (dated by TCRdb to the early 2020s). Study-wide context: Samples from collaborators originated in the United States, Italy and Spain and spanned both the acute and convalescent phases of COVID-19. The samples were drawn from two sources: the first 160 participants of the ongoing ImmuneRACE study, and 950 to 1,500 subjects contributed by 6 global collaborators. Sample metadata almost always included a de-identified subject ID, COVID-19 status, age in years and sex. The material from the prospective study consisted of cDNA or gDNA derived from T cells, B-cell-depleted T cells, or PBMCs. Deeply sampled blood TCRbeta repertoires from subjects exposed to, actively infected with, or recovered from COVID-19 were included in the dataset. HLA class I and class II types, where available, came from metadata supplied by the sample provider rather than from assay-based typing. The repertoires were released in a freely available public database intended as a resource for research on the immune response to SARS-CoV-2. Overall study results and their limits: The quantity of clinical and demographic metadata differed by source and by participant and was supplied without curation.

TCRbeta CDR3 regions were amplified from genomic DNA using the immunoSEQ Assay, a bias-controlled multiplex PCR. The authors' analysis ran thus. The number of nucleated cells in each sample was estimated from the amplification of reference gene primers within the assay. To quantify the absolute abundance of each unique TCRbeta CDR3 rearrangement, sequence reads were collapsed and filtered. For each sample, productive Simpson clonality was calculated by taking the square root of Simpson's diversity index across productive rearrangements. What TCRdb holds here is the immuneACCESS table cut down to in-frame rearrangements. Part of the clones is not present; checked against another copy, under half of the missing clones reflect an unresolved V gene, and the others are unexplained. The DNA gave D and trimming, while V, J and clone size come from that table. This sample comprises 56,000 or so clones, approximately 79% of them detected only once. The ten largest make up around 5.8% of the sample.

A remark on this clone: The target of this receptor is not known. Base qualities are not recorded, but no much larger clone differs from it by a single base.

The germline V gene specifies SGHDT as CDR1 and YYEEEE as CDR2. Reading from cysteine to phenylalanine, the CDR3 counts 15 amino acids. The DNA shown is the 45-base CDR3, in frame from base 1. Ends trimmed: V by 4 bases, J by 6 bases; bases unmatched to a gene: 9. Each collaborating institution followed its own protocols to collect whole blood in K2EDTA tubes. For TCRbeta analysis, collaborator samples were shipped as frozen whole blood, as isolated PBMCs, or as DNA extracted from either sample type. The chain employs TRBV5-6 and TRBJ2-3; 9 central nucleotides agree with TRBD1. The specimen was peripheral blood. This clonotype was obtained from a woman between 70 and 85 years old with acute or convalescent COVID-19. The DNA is TGTGCCAGCAGCGGCTTAACAGGGGGCGCGGATACGCAGTATTTT. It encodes CASSGLTGGADTQYF.